Here is one T cell receptor beta chain with its context. Germline CDR1 reads SGHTA; CDR2 reads FQGNSA. This CDR3 is built from 15 residues. V shed 2 bases, J shed 5 bases, and the junction held 3 bases outside the gene matches. The PCR made use of 60 Vbeta and 13 Jbeta primers. Assay used: immunoSEQ multiplex PCR; TCRdb lists only in-frame clones, some missing. The sample lists about 180,000 clones; over 70% were seen once. This record belongs to a study of cytomegalovirus exposure and HLA in healthy donors. The specimen sequenced was PBMCs. The sequence derives from a woman aged 45-65 years in good health and CMV-seropositive. V usage is TRBV7-2 and J usage is TRBJ1-6; 7 nucleotides line up with TRBD1. CDR3 loop: CASSLIGTDNSPLHF. The CDR3 bases are TGTGCCAGCAGCTTAATTGGGACAGATAATTCACCCCTCCACTTT.